This TCR beta chain was identified in a study of immune cell composition in non-small cell lung cancer. Notes on this clone: Its antigen remains unidentified.

Findings and caveats of the study: Adenocarcinomas with higher top tumour-associated clone frequency had more reactive TILs.

Normal lung sampling was at least 3 cm from the tumour, as distant as possible. Unmatched junction bases numbered 7, after V lost 3 bases and J lost 8 bases. CDR3 size: 16 residues. Germline V CDR1 and CDR2: KGHSH, LQKENI. Profiling relied on immunoSEQ multiplex PCR, and the TCRdb table lists in-frame clones only, not all of them. Of some 6,600 clones listed, 70% to 85% were seen once; the top ten hold around 8.6%. The source is a human donor with non-small cell lung cancer. The chain joins TRBV18 to TRBJ2-3; 14 positions match TRBD2. Specimen: non-adjacent lung tissue. This CDR3 is CASSPGLAGVLVTQYF. Here the CDR3 DNA reads TGTGCCAGCTCACCGGGACTAGCGGGAGTACTGGTTACGCAGTATTTT.